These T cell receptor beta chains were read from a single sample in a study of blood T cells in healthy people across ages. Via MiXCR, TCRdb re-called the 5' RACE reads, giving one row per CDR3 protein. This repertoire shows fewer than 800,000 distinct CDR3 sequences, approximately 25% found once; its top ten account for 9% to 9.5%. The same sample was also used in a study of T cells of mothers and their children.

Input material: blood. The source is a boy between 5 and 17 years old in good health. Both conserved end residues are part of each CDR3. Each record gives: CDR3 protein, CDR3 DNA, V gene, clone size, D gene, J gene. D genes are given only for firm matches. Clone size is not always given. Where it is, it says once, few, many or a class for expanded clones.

CDR3: CASSESRTRRQYF
DNA: TGCGCCAGCAGTGAGTCGAGGACCCGGAGGCAGTACTTC
V: TRBV10-2
size: .
D: .
J: TRBJ2-7

CDR3: CASSFETGVSRETQYF
DNA: TGTGCCAGCAGTTTCGAGACAGGGGTTTCTCGGGAGACCCAGTACTTC
V: TRBV6-2/TRBV6-3
size: .
D: TRBD1
J: TRBJ2-5

CDR3: CSVRDERAFF
DNA: TGCAGCGTTCGGGACGAAAGGGCGTTCTTC
V: TRBV29-1
size: .
D: .
J: TRBJ2-1

CDR3: CASSPNGGQGYGYTF
DNA: TGTGCCAGCAGTCCAAATGGAGGACAGGGATATGGCTACACCTTC
V: TRBV12-3/TRBV12-4
size: .
D: TRBD1
J: TRBJ1-2

CDR3: CASSSDRLGQPQHF
DNA: TGTGCCAGCAGCTCTGACCGGCTCGGCCAGCCCCAGCATTTT
V: TRBV9
size: few
D: .
J: TRBJ1-5

CDR3: CASGATSGVSTDTQYF
DNA: TGTGCCAGCGGAGCGACTAGCGGGGTGAGCACAGATACGCAGTATTTT
V: TRBV7-9
size: few
D: TRBD2
J: TRBJ2-3

CDR3: CASSLIGQQETQYF
DNA: TGCGCCAGCAGCTTGATTGGACAGCAAGAGACCCAGTACTTC
V: TRBV5-1
size: .
D: .
J: TRBJ2-5

CDR3: CASSPGGETQYF
DNA: TGTGCCAGCAGCCCGGGGGGAGAGACCCAGTACTTC
V: TRBV12-3/TRBV12-4
size: many
D: TRBD2
J: TRBJ2-5

CDR3: CASNLPGTDYGYTF
DNA: TGTGCCAGCAACCTACCCGGGACAGACTATGGCTACACCTTC
V: TRBV6-6
size: .
D: TRBD1
J: TRBJ1-2

CDR3: CASSLRGMIGNTEAFF
DNA: TGTGCCAGCAGTTTACGGGGGATGATCGGGAACACTGAAGCTTTCTTT
V: TRBV12-3/TRBV12-4
size: .
D: .
J: TRBJ1-1

CDR3: CSARDSRQGRNSPLHF
DNA: TGCAGTGCTAGAGATTCCAGACAGGGCCGGAATTCACCCCTCCACTTT
V: TRBV20-1
size: medium-sized
D: TRBD1
J: TRBJ1-6

CDR3: CASSLDGSYEQYF
DNA: TGTGCCAGCAGCTTAGACGGTTCCTACGAGCAGTACTTC
V: TRBV7-9
size: many
D: .
J: TRBJ2-7

CDR3: CASGRANNSPLHF
DNA: TGTGCCAGCGGCCGGGCAAATAATTCACCCCTCCACTTT
V: TRBV6-1
size: .
D: .
J: TRBJ1-6

CDR3: CASSWTVARDGELFF
DNA: TGTGCCAGCAGCTGGACAGTCGCGAGGGACGGGGAGCTGTTTTTT
V: TRBV7-8
size: .
D: .
J: TRBJ2-2

CDR3: CASSSKVVRYEQYF
DNA: TGTGCCAGCAGCTCAAAGGTAGTACGCTACGAGCAGTACTTC
V: TRBV3-1
size: .
D: .
J: TRBJ2-7

CDR3: CASSSPDRALATNEKLFF
DNA: TGTGCCAGCAGTTCCCCGGACAGGGCATTAGCAACTAATGAAAAACTGTTTTTT
V: TRBV28
size: .
D: TRBD1
J: TRBJ1-4

CDR3: CASSWWRLAGGDQETQYF
DNA: TGCGCCAGCAGCTGGTGGAGACTAGCGGGAGGGGACCAAGAGACCCAGTACTTC
V: TRBV5-1
size: few
D: TRBD2
J: TRBJ2-5

CDR3: CASSLGASYNEQFF
DNA: TGTGCCAGCAGCTTGGGGGCCTCCTACAATGAGCAGTTCTTC
V: TRBV5-6
size: .
D: .
J: TRBJ2-1

CDR3: CASRDRADEQFF
DNA: TGTGCCAGCAGAGACAGGGCAGATGAGCAGTTCTTC
V: TRBV6-6
size: .
D: TRBD1
J: TRBJ2-1

CDR3: CSATAGTVGGNTIYF
DNA: TGCAGTGCTACCGCCGGGACGGTGGGAGGAAACACCATATATTTT
V: TRBV20-1
size: few
D: .
J: TRBJ1-3

CDR3: CASTQGSETQYF
DNA: TGTGCCAGCACACAGGGTTCAGAGACCCAGTACTTC
V: TRBV6-6
size: .
D: .
J: TRBJ2-5

CDR3: CASSLSRSRAEGETQYF
DNA: TGTGCCAGCAGCTTATCTCGGTCTAGGGCGGAGGGTGAGACCCAGTACTTC
V: TRBV7-8
size: few
D: .
J: TRBJ2-5

CDR3: CASSFDYSGNTIYF
DNA: TGTGCCAGCAGCTTTGACTACTCTGGAAACACCATATATTTT
V: TRBV7-9
size: .
D: .
J: TRBJ1-3

CDR3: CASSLAVGLYEQYF
DNA: TGCGCCAGCAGCTTGGCCGTCGGACTCTACGAGCAGTACTTC
V: TRBV5-1
size: .
D: .
J: TRBJ2-7

CDR3: CASHRMSTGELFF
DNA: TGTGCCAGTCACAGGATGAGCACCGGGGAGCTGTTTTTT
V: TRBV11-2
size: few
D: .
J: TRBJ2-2

CDR3: CASSYGPGGKPLYEQYF
DNA: TGTGCCAGCAGTTACGGGCCAGGGGGAAAGCCATTGTACGAGCAGTACTTC
V: TRBV6-2/TRBV6-3
size: .
D: TRBD1
J: TRBJ2-7

CDR3: CASMGGPNSNQPQHF
DNA: TGTGCCAGCATGGGGGGCCCTAATAGCAATCAGCCCCAGCATTTT
V: TRBV6-1
size: .
D: .
J: TRBJ1-5

CDR3: CASVGYGRKSTGELFF
DNA: TGTGCCAGCGTTGGGTACGGGCGCAAGTCCACCGGGGAGCTGTTTTTT
V: TRBV6-6
size: .
D: .
J: TRBJ2-2

CDR3: CASSRGNRDSPLHF
DNA: TGTGCCAGTAGTCGGGGGAATCGGGATTCACCCCTCCACTTT
V: TRBV19
size: .
D: .
J: TRBJ1-6

CDR3: CASSLAAQAYNEQFF
DNA: TGTGCCAGCAGCTTAGCAGCTCAGGCCTACAATGAGCAGTTCTTC
V: TRBV7-6
size: few
D: .
J: TRBJ2-1

CDR3: CASSLRTGGSYEQYF
DNA: TGTGCCAGCAGCTTAAGGACAGGGGGCTCCTACGAGCAGTACTTC
V: TRBV7-2
size: .
D: TRBD1
J: TRBJ2-7

CDR3: CASSLGPYGETQYF
DNA: TGCGCCAGCAGCTTGGGGCCATATGGAGAGACCCAGTACTTC
V: TRBV5-1
size: .
D: .
J: TRBJ2-5

CDR3: CAISDFKRAGELFF
DNA: TGTGCCATCAGTGATTTCAAGAGGGCCGGGGAGCTGTTTTTT
V: TRBV10-3
size: .
D: .
J: TRBJ2-2

CDR3: CASSLEAASYNEQFF
DNA: TGCGCCAGCAGCTTGGAGGCGGCCTCCTACAATGAGCAGTTCTTC
V: TRBV5-1
size: few
D: .
J: TRBJ2-1

CDR3: CASRKIGSGSSYEQYF
DNA: TGTGCCAGCAGGAAAATCGGGAGCGGGAGTTCCTACGAGCAGTACTTC
V: TRBV11-2
size: few
D: TRBD2
J: TRBJ2-7

CDR3: CASSLRGLRDVADAQYF
DNA: TGTGCCAGCAGCTTAAGAGGGTTAAGGGACGTCGCAGATGCGCAGTATTTT
V: TRBV7-6
size: .
D: .
J: TRBJ2-3

CDR3: CASRGLASYNEQFF
DNA: TGTGCCAGTAGGGGTCTAGCCTCCTACAATGAGCAGTTCTTC
V: TRBV12-3/TRBV12-4
size: .
D: .
J: TRBJ2-1

CDR3: CASSLGVDTYNEQFF
DNA: TGTGCCAGCAGCTTGGGGGTAGACACCTACAATGAGCAGTTCTTC
V: TRBV5-4
size: .
D: .
J: TRBJ2-1

CDR3: CSARDLTGGLQKETQYF
DNA: TGCAGTGCTAGAGATCTAACGGGGGGGCTCCAGAAAGAGACCCAGTACTTC
V: TRBV20-1
size: .
D: TRBD2
J: TRBJ2-5

CDR3: CASTQSGASYEQYF
DNA: TGTGCCAGCACACAGTCGGGGGCTTCCTACGAGCAGTACTTC
V: TRBV13
size: few
D: .
J: TRBJ2-7

CDR3: CSVVTGEETQYF
DNA: TGCAGCGTTGTGACGGGGGAAGAGACCCAGTACTTC
V: TRBV29-1
size: .
D: .
J: TRBJ2-5

CDR3: CASSLGPIQETQYF
DNA: TGTGCCAGCAGCTTGGGACCAATCCAAGAGACCCAGTACTTC
V: TRBV5-5
size: .
D: .
J: TRBJ2-5

CDR3: CSVEDGRTYEQYF
DNA: TGCAGCGTTGAAGACGGGCGGACCTACGAGCAGTACTTC
V: TRBV29-1
size: few
D: .
J: TRBJ2-7

CDR3: CASSLPDRGTTDTQYF
DNA: TGTGCCAGCAGCTTACCTGACAGGGGGACCACAGATACGCAGTATTTT
V: TRBV7-9
size: few
D: TRBD1
J: TRBJ2-3